The 29 T cell receptor beta chains given below trace back to one sample, sequenced in a study of blood T cells in healthy people across ages. Next came a second PCR, run for about 7 to 12 cycles, which used a sample-barcoded 5' primer along with a J-beta primer mix. TCRdb passed the 5' RACE reads through MiXCR, listing each CDR3 protein once. The sample records some 760,000 distinct CDR3 sequences, around 25% being singletons. In addition, the sample was reused for a study of T cells of mothers and their children.

Sample: blood. The origin of the receptors is a boy between 10 and 17 years old in good health.

This clonotype has only a few counts. V usage is TRBV6-4 and J usage is TRBJ1-2, with no clear D. Germline V CDR1 and CDR2: MRHNA, SNTAGT. V lost 1 base, J lost 0 bases, and 12 bases lay in between. The length of the CDR3 is 16 residues. CDR3 residues: CASSDCLLLTNYGYTF. The CDR3 DNA follows: TGTGCCAGCAGTGACTGCCTATTATTAACTAACTATGGCTACACCTTC.

The table lists this clonotype with a few counts. This chain joins TRBV28 and TRBJ2-7; tentatively, D is TRBD1 (5 bases). CDR3 size: 12 residues. Germline V gives CDR1 MDHEN, CDR2 SYDVKM. The V gene lost 6 bases and the J gene lost 8 bases, with 14 bases spanning the gap. The CDR3 sequence is CASRSGKSQQYF. The CDR3 DNA is TGTGCCAGCAGATCAGGGAAATCCCAGCAGTACTTC.

This clonotype was found a few times. The V call is TRBV7-9, the J call TRBJ2-1; no clear D. V lost 7 bases to trimming and J lost 0 bases, with 10 bases between them. This CDR3 contains 14 residues. Germline V gene sequence: CDR1 SEHNR, CDR2 FQNEAQ (reference sequence). CDR3 in amino acids: CASTIDSSYNEQFF. For the CDR3, the DNA is TGTGCCAGCACCATCGACTCCTCCTACAATGAGCAGTTCTTC.

This clonotype was seen a few times. The chain links TRBV6-1 to TRBJ2-4; D is uncertain. CDR1 and CDR2 (germline): MNHNS, SASEGT. CDR3 size: 15 residues. Trimming took off 1 base at V and 6 bases at J, with 13 bases between the two ends. The CDR3: CASSEEAARTNIQYF. The CDR3 DNA reads TGTGCCAGCAGTGAAGAGGCGGCACGCACAAACATTCAGTACTTC.

This clonotype was observed a handful of times. A junction end diverges from the germline sequence, so it may reflect a read error. The CDR3 loop reads CASSPGESCEQYF. The CDR3 nucleotides read TGTGCCAGCAGCCCGGGAGAATCCTGCGAGCAGTACTTC. The chain is built from TRBV11-2 and TRBJ2-7; TRBD2 might be the D (6 bases). This CDR3 has 13 amino acids. CDR1 and CDR2 from the germline V gene are SGHAT and FQNNGV.

In its sample, this clonotype was seen a few times. This rearrangement joins TRBV7-9 to TRBJ2-5; TRBD2 is a possible D gene (6 bases). Germline assignment: CDR1 SEHNR and CDR2 FQNEAQ (reference sequence). The CDR3 is 13 amino acids. The ends were cut back, 3 bases at V and 5 bases at J, with 10 bases in the middle. CDR3 protein: CASSFYGGETQYF. In nucleotides, the CDR3 is TGTGCCAGCAGCTTCTACGGAGGGGAGACCCAGTACTTC.

The chain has TRBV7-8 and TRBJ2-4; no reliable D call. V was cut by 2 bases and J by 1 base, with 15 bases left in between. The germline CDR1 and CDR2 sequences are SGHVS and FQNEAQ. The CDR3 runs 17 residues. The CDR3 nucleotides are TGTGCCAGCAGCTTATGGGCCCATGCAACGGCCAAAAACATTCAGTACTTC. It specifies CASSLWAHATAKNIQYF. The variable domain in full, with the rest retrieved from reference TRBV7-8 and TRBJ2-4, is GAGVSQSPRYKVAKRGQDVALRCDPISGHVSLFWYQQALGQGPEFLTYFQNEAQLDKSGLPSDRFFAERPEGSVSTLKIQRTQQEDSAVYLCASSLWAHATAKNIQYFGAGTRLSVL.

The chain uses TRBV9 and TRBJ2-7; no reliable D call. V was pared by 3 bases and J by 2 bases, with 9 bases between. From germline, CDR1 is SGDLS and CDR2 YYNGEE. The CDR3 has 13 residues. Written as DNA, the CDR3 is TGTGCCAGCAGCGCGGACGGTCCCTACGAGCAGTACTTC. Translation gives CASSADGPYEQYF.

The chain joins TRBV19 to TRBJ2-6, with D hard to call. Germline V gene lookup returns CDR1 LNHDA and CDR2 SQIVND (reference sequence). This CDR3 is built from 15 residues. The V and J ends lost 7 bases and 2 bases respectively, with 12 bases between them. The CDR3 protein is CASKVFSTGANVLTF. The CDR3 DNA reads TGTGCCAGTAAAGTCTTCTCAACTGGGGCCAACGTCCTGACTTTC.

This chain links TRBV3-1 with TRBJ2-3; 11 bases fit TRBD2. This CDR3 has 17 amino acids. CDR1 and CDR2 from the germline V gene are LGHDT and YNNKEL (reference sequence). The V segment lost 3 bases and the J segment 4 bases; nucleotides outside the gene matches: 9. The CDR3 reads CASSHYPSGGIPDTQYF. In DNA form, the CDR3 reads TGTGCCAGCAGCCACTACCCTAGCGGGGGGATCCCAGATACGCAGTATTTT.

The chain links TRBV28 to TRBJ2-7; 7 nucleotides agree with TRBD2. Germline CDR1 MDHEN, CDR2 SYDVKM. CDR3 length: 18 residues. V shed 3 bases and J 3 bases; nucleotides not matched to a gene: 17. CDR3 loop: CASSFPPLALAEHYEQYF. CDR3 DNA: TGTGCCAGCAGTTTTCCTCCCCTTGCGCTAGCGGAGCACTACGAGCAGTACTTC.

This clonotype has more than one count but fewer than ten. Here the CDR3 DNA reads TGTGCCACCAGCGGGTTTAGCGGGGGGGTATCCTACAATGAGCAGTTCTTC. Its translation is CATSGFSGGVSYNEQFF. The chain recombines TRBV15 with TRBJ2-1; 11 positions agree with TRBD2. Germline values: CDR1 LNHNV, CDR2 YYDKDF (reference sequence). This CDR3 has 17 residues. Trimming removed 5 bases from V and 1 base from J; junction bases left unmatched: 7.

This rearrangement joins TRBV29-1 to TRBJ2-3; D is ambiguous. This CDR3 comprises 11 residues. Germline values: CDR1 SQVTM, CDR2 ANQGSEA. The germline V and J ends were trimmed by 4 bases and 5 bases, with 7 bases remaining between them. CDR3 in amino acids: CSVVSVDTQYF. The CDR3 nucleotides read TGCAGCGTTGTATCGGTAGATACGCAGTATTTT.

V and J are TRBV20-1 and TRBJ2-5; TRBD1 aligns across 7 bases. This CDR3 has 13 residues. The trim removed 5 bases at V and 5 bases at J, leaving 8 bases unmatched. Germline V lookup: CDR1 DFQATT, CDR2 SNEGSKA (reference sequence). CDR3 bases: TGCAGTGCTTGGGACAGTCCGGTGGAGACCCAGTACTTC. As protein: CSAWDSPVETQYF.

A few counts support this clonotype. The chain is built from TRBV5-6 and TRBJ2-3; a weak D match, TRBD2 (5 bases). CDR3 length: 15 residues. Trimming left V 8 bases short and J 4 bases short, with 20 bases between. Germline loops: CDR1 SGHDT, CDR2 YYEEEE. In DNA form, the CDR3 reads TGTGCCAGTAGCCAAGTTCCTGAGGGCGCAGATACGCAGTATTTT. Translated: CASSQVPEGADTQYF.

This clonotype came up once. At one end the junction does not follow the germline gene, possibly because of a read error. The chain uses TRBV12-3 or TRBV12-4 and TRBJ2-3; D unresolved. This CDR3 contains 14 residues. The CDR3 DNA follows: TGTGCCAGCAGTTTCAGAGTTAGCACAGATACGCAATATTTT. The encoded protein is CASSFRVSTDTQYF.

This clonotype has more than one count but fewer than ten. The gene calls are TRBV20-1 and TRBJ2-3; 9 bases fit TRBD2. The junction had 6 bases not matched to a gene; V was cut back by 6 bases and J by 5 bases. This CDR3 is 13 amino acids long. Germline V gene sequence: CDR1 DFQATT, CDR2 SNEGSKA (reference sequence). CDR3 nucleotides: TGCAGTGCCCCGATAGCGGGAGTAGATACGCAGTATTTT. Encoded protein: CSAPIAGVDTQYF.

The chain is built from TRBV20-1 and TRBJ2-7; maybe TRBD1 (6 bases). V shed 2 bases and J shed 0 bases, with 14 bases lying between them. Germline V gene data show CDR1 as DFQATT and CDR2 as SNEGSKA (reference sequence). The CDR3 loop spans 15 amino acids. CDR3 protein: CSARRNQGPSYEQYF. The CDR3 coding sequence is TGCAGTGCTAGACGTAATCAGGGGCCCTCCTACGAGCAGTACTTC.

The V call is TRBV7-2, the J call TRBJ2-2; maybe TRBD2 (6 bases). The ends were cut back, 4 bases at V and 6 bases at J, with 18 bases in the middle. Looked up from germline, CDR1 is SGHTA and CDR2 is FQGNSA. The length of the CDR3 is 16 residues. The CDR3 DNA follows: TGTGCCAGCAGCTCCGGGACTGCCGGTCTCGCCGGGGAGCTGTTTTTT. Encoded protein: CASSSGTAGLAGELFF.

The chain employs TRBV24-1 and TRBJ1-1; D gene ambiguous. Germline CDR1 and CDR2: KGHDR and SFDVKD. V gave up 2 bases and J gave up 4 bases, with 13 bases separating them. The CDR3 consists of 15 residues. The CDR3 loop reads CATSDSLGPLTEAFF. As DNA, the CDR3 is TGTGCCACCAGTGATTCCCTGGGTCCCCTCACTGAAGCTTTCTTT.

This clonotype was counted a few times. V and J are TRBV7-3 and TRBJ2-3, with TRBD2 matching over 12 bases. This CDR3 is built from 17 residues. CDR1 and CDR2 (germline): SGHTA, FQGTGA. Germline trimming cut 5 bases from V and 5 bases from J; bases unmatched to any gene: 11. The DNA for the CDR3 is TGTGCCAGCAGCCCGAGGTCTAGCGGGAGGGCCGTAGATACGCAGTATTTT. Its translation is CASSPRSSGRAVDTQYF.

On this clonotype itself: The junction shows a germline mismatch at one end, possibly a read error. The chain employs TRBV7-9 and TRBJ2-2; possibly TRBD2 for D (5 bases). CDR1 is SEHNR, CDR2 FQNEAQ, per germline (reference sequence). The CDR3 totals 14 residues. The CDR3 is CASSLGWNTGELVF. The CDR3 nucleotides read TGTGCCAGCAGCTTAGGGTGGAACACCGGGGAGCTGGTTTTT.

This clonotype occurred a few times. The V and J genes are TRBV28 and TRBJ1-5, with D possibly being TRBD1 (5 bases). Germline V gene data show CDR1 as MDHEN and CDR2 as SYDVKM. CDR3 length: 15 amino acids. The germline V and J ends were trimmed by 6 bases and 3 bases, with 15 bases remaining between them. The CDR3 DNA sequence: TGTGCCAGCAGCCCGGACATGCGGGACAATCAGCCCCAGCATTTT. This codes for CASSPDMRDNQPQHF. The variable domain in full, completed from reference TRBV28 and TRBJ1-5, reads DVKVTQSSRYLVKRTGEKVFLECVQDMDHENMFWYRQDPGLGLRLIYFSYDVKMKEKGDIPEGYSVSREKKERFSLILESASTNQTSMYLCASSPDMRDNQPQHFGDGTRLSIL.

The rearrangement links TRBV19 to TRBJ2-7, with D perhaps matching TRBD2 (6 bases). This CDR3 is built from 14 residues. V shed 4 bases and J shed 6 bases, with 16 bases lying between them. The V gene's germline CDR1 is LNHDA and CDR2 SQIVND (reference sequence). CDR3 amino acids: CASSTYFQGGEQYF. In DNA, the CDR3 is TGTGCCAGTAGTACATACTTTCAGGGAGGCGAGCAGTACTTC.

This sequence joins TRBV2 and TRBJ2-7; 11 bases map to TRBD2. V lost 6 bases and J lost 2; bases outside the gene matches: 3. The CDR3 is made up of 14 amino acids. Germline V CDR1 and CDR2: SNHLY, FYNNEI. Here the CDR3 reads CASRKTSGAYEQYF. CDR3 sequence (DNA): TGTGCCAGCAGAAAGACTAGCGGGGCCTACGAGCAGTACTTC.

The chain uses TRBV7-9 and TRBJ2-7, with D perhaps matching TRBD1 (5 bases). Trimming stripped 5 bases from V and 1 base from J, with 15 bases between. The CDR3 length is 15 residues. Per the germline V gene, CDR1 is SEHNR and CDR2 is FQNEAQ (reference sequence). The CDR3 reads CASSPSWGRSYEQYF. The CDR3 DNA follows: TGTGCCAGCAGCCCGAGCTGGGGCCGGTCCTACGAGCAGTACTTC.

The chain carries TRBV14 and TRBJ2-1; tentative D call: TRBD2 (6 bases). Germline assignment: CDR1 SGHDN and CDR2 FVKESK. V gave up 3 bases and J gave up 8 bases, with 14 bases separating them. The CDR3 spans 14 residues. CDR3 bases: TGTGCCAGCAGCCACCGGGACTCAGGCGATGAGCAGTTCTTC. Translating it yields CASSHRDSGDEQFF.

This clonotype turned up a few times. The rearrangement uses TRBV20-1 and TRBJ2-7; D is ambiguous. The CDR3 is made up of 15 amino acids. The germline CDR1 and CDR2 sequences are DFQATT and SNEGSKA (reference sequence). With 7 bases removed from V and 2 bases from J, the gap between germline ends came to 21 bases. CDR3 residues: CSVVLPGPTTYEQYF. In DNA, the CDR3 is TGCAGTGTCGTACTACCGGGTCCCACCACCTACGAGCAGTACTTC.

CDR3 DNA: TGCGCCAGCAGCTTAGCAGCGCGAGCACGGGACGAGCAGTTCTTC. Protein sequence: CASSLAARARDEQFF. The V gene is TRBV5-1, the J gene TRBJ2-1, with D perhaps matching TRBD1 or TRBD2 (5 bases each). CDR3 length: 15 residues. The V end was cut by 2 bases, the J end by 10 bases, with 19 bases between. Per germline, CDR1 SGHRS and CDR2 YFSETQ.